This TCR beta chain came from a study of spatial heterogeneity in lung cancer. About the study: Detected beta-chain sequences consistently exceeded alpha-chain sequences.

The sample's time point: sample taken at primary tumor resection. Samples were donated by 72 untreated early-stage non-small cell lung cancer patients. Unsorted whole RNA of tumor, nontumor lung or frozen PBMC was sequenced. Of note for this clonotype: Antigen specificity is unknown.

MiXCR was run by TCRdb on the 5' RACE reads, yielding one entry per CDR3 protein. Of over 50,000 distinct CDR3 sequences in the sample, 6.3% are singletons; the top ten hold over 12%. The V segment lost 4 bases and the J segment 7 bases; nucleotides outside the gene matches: 9. From germline, CDR1 is SGHNT and CDR2 YYREEE (reference sequence). The CDR3 contains 15 residues. Broader study findings: Ubiquitous expanded tumor TCRs were observed in blood more at resection than follow-up.

The sample in question was PBMCs, obtained at surgery. The sequence came from a female donor with early-stage non-small cell lung cancer. The rearrangement uses TRBV5-4 and TRBJ2-1, with 9 bases that match TRBD1. CDR3 sequence reads: CASSPRQGVGNEQFF. The CDR3 nucleotides read TGTGCCAGCAGCCCGCGACAGGGGGTTGGAAATGAGCAGTTCTTC.